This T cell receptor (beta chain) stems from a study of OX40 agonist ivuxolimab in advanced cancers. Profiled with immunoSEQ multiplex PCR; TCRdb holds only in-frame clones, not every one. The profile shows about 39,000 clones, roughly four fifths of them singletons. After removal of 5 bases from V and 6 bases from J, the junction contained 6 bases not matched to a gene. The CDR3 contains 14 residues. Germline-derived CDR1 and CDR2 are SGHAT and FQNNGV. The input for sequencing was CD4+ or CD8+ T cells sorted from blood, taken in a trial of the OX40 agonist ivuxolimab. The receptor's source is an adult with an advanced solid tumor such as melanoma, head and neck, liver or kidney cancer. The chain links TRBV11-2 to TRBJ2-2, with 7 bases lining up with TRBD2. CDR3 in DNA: TGTGCCAGCAGCAGGACTAGGGGAGCCGGGGAGCTGTTTTTT. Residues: CASSRTRGAGELFF.